This T cell receptor beta chain derives from a study of blood T cell repertoires in COVID-19. Turning to the study itself: Acute and convalescent COVID-19 specimens originated in the United States, Italy and Spain.

Participant age was roughly 18 to 95 years, and participants resided in fewer than 30 US areas. Cohort placement rested on clinical history that participants reported themselves. Assay: immunoSEQ multiplex PCR; the TCRdb copy retains only in-frame clones and omits some. The repertoire holds more than 250,000 clones, with about nine tenths as singletons. After removal of 4 bases from V and 2 bases from J, the junction contained 3 bases not matched to a gene. This CDR3 has 17 residues. Germline CDR1 SGHNT, CDR2 YYREEE (reference sequence). This receptor was taken from a woman aged 18-30 years who had recovered from COVID-19. The chain employs TRBV5-4 and TRBJ2-2; the match to TRBD2 covers 15 bases. The sample was PBMCs or T cells enriched from blood (not recorded which). CDR3 DNA: TGTGCCAGCAGCCAGGGACTAGCGGGGGGCAACACCGGGGAGCTGTTTTTT. Translating gives CASSQGLAGGNTGELFF.